This T cell receptor (beta chain) is from a study of blood T cell repertoires in COVID-19. Study details: Some COVID-19 samples were acute and others convalescent; all came from the United States, Italy and Spain. From T cells, B-cell-depleted T cells, or PBMCs came the material, which was cDNA or gDNA.

The CDR3 length is 18 residues. Produced via immunoSEQ multiplex PCR; TCRdb's table is partial and in-frame only. This table holds 90,000 to 120,000 clones, around 64% found once. The V and J genes are TRBV21-1 and TRBJ2-7; the D call in the table, TRBD2, was not verified against the DNA. TRBV21-1 is termed a pseudogene. This sequence originates from a woman aged 40 to 55 with acute or convalescent COVID-19. The sample was peripheral blood. CDR3 residues: CASSKADRGQVWWREQYF. CDR3 coding DNA: TGTGCCAGCAGCAAAGCCGACCGAGGGCAGGTCTGGTGGCGGGAGCAGTACTTC.